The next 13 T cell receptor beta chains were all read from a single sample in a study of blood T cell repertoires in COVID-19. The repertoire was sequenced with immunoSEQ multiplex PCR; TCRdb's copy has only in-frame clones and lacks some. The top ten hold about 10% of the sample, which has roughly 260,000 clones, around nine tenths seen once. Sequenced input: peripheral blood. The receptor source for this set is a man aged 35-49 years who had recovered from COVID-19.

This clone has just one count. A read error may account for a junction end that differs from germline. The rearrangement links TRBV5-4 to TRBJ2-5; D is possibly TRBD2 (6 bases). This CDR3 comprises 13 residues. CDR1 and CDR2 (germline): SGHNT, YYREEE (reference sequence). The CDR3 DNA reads TGTGTCAGCAGCTTGGCCGGGGGAGAGACCCAGTACTTC. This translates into CVSSLAGGETQYF. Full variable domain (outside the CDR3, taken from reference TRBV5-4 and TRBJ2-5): ETGVTQSPTHLIKTRGQQVTLRCSSQSGHNTVSWYQQALGQGPQFIFQYYREEENGRGNFPPRFSGLQFPNYSSELNVNALELDDSALYLCVSSLAGGETQYFGPGTRLLVL.

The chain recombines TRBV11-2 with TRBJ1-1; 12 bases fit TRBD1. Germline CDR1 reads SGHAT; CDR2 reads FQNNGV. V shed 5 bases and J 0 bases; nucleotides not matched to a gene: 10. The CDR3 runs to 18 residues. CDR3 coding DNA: TGTGCCAGCAGCCCGGGGGGGACAGGGGGCTTGCTGAACACTGAAGCTTTCTTT. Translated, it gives CASSPGGTGGLLNTEAFF.

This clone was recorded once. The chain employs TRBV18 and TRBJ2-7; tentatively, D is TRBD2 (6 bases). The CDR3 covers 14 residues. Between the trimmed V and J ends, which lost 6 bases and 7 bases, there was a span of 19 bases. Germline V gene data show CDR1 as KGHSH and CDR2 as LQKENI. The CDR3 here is CASSPSGGAYEQYF. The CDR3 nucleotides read TGTGCCAGCTCCCCTTCCGGGGGAGCGTATGAGCAGTACTTC.

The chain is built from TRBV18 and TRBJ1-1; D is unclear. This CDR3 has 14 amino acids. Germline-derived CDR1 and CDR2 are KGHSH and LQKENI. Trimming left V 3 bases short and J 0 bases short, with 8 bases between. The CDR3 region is CASSPARMNTEAFF. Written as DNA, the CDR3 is TGTGCCAGCTCACCTGCGAGGATGAACACTGAAGCTTTCTTT.

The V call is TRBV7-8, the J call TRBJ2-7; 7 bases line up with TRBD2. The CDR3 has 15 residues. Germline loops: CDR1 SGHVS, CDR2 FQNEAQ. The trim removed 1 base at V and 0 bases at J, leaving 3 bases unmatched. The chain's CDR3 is CASSLGTRHSYEQYF. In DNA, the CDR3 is TGTGCCAGCAGCTTAGGGACTAGACACTCCTACGAGCAGTACTTC.

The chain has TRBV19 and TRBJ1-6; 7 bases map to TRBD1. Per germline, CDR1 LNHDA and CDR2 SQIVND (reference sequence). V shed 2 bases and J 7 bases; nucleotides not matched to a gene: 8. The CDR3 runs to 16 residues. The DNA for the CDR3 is TGTGCCAGTAGTATAATAAGGACAGGCTACAATTCACCCCTCCACTTT. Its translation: CASSIIRTGYNSPLHF.

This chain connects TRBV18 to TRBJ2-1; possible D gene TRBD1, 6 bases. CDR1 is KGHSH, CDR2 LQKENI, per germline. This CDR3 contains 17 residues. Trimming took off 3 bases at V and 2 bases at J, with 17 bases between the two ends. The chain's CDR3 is CASSPWDTEIAYNEQFF. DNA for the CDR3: TGTGCCAGCTCACCCTGGGACACCGAGATAGCCTACAATGAGCAGTTCTTC.

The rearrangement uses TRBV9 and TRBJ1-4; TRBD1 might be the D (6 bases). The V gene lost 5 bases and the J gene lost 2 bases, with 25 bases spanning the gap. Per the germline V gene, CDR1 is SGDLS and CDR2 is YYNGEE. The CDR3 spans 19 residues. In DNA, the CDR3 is TGTGCCAGCAGTTTTTATTACTCAACCCCGAGGGGGACTAATGAAAAACTGTTTTTT. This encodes CASSFYYSTPRGTNEKLFF.

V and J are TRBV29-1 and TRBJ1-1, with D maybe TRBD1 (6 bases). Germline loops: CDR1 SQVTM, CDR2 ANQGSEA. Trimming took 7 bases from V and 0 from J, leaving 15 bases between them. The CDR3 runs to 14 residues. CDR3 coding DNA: TGCAGCGGCCAGACAGGCCTTATGAACACTGAAGCTTTCTTT. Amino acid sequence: CSGQTGLMNTEAFF.

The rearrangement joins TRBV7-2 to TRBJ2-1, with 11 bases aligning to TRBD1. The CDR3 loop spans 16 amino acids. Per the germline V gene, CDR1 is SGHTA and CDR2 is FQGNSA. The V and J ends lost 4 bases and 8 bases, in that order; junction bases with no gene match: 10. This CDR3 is CASSSGQGDIRYEQFF. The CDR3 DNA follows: TGTGCCAGCAGCTCGGGACAGGGGGACATCCGTTATGAGCAGTTCTTC.

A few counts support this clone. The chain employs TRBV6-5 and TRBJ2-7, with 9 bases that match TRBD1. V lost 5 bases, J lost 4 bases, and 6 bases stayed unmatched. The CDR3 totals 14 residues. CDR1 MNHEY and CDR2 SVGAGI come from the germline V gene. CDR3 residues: CASSNRGHEYEQYF. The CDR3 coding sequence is TGTGCCAGCAGTAACAGGGGGCACGAATACGAGCAGTACTTC.

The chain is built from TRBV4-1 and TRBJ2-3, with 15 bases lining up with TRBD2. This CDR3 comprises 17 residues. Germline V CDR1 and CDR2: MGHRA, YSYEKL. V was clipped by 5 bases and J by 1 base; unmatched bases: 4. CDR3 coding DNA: TGCGCCAGCAGCTTTCGGACTAGCGGGGGGGGCACAGATACGCAGTATTTT. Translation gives CASSFRTSGGGTDTQYF.

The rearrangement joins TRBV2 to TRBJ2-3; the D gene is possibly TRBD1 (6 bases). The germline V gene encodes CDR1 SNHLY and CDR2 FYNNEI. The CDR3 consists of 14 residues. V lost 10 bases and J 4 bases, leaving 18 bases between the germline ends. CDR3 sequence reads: CAISGASGADTQYF. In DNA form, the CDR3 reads TGTGCCATTTCAGGGGCTAGTGGAGCAGATACGCAGTATTTT.